Here is one TCR beta chain with its context. Its specificity is not known. The sample comes from a study of cytomegalovirus exposure and HLA in healthy donors. The junction had 5 bases not matched to a gene; V was cut back by 5 bases and J by 2 bases. Germline CDR1 SQVTM, CDR2 ANQGSEA. The CDR3 consists of 13 residues. Study conclusions and caveats: The later analysis indicated that the majority of CMV-associated TCR beta chains appeared HLA-restricted.

The PCR used 60 Vbeta and 13 Jbeta primers. Produced via immunoSEQ multiplex PCR; TCRdb's table is partial and in-frame only. Of 110,000 to 150,000 clones in the sample, 70% to 90% were seen once. The TCR was taken from a woman between 40 and 55 years old in good health and CMV-seropositive. Specimen: PBMCs. The chain has TRBV29-1 and TRBJ2-7, with TRBD1 matching over 8 bases. The CDR3 sequence: CSVTGGTPYEQYF. In DNA, the CDR3 is TGCAGCGTTACAGGGGGAACCCCCTACGAGCAGTACTTC.